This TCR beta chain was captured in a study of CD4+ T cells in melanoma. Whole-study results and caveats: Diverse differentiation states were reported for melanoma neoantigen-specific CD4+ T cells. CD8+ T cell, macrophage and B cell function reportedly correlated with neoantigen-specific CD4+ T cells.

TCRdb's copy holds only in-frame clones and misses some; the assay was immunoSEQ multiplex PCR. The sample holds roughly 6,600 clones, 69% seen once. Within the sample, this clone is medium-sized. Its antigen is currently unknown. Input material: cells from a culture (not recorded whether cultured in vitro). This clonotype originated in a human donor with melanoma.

DNA of the CDR3: TGTGCCAGCAGCTCCTTCGGTCGTGGCTCTGGGGCCAACGTCCTGACTTTC. Encoded protein: CASSSFGRGSGANVLTF. The genes are TRBV7-8 and TRBJ2-6; D call uncertain. The CDR3 sequence is 17 residues long. Germline V lookup: CDR1 SGHVS, CDR2 FQNEAQ. The V and J ends lost 4 bases and 0 bases respectively, with 13 bases between them.